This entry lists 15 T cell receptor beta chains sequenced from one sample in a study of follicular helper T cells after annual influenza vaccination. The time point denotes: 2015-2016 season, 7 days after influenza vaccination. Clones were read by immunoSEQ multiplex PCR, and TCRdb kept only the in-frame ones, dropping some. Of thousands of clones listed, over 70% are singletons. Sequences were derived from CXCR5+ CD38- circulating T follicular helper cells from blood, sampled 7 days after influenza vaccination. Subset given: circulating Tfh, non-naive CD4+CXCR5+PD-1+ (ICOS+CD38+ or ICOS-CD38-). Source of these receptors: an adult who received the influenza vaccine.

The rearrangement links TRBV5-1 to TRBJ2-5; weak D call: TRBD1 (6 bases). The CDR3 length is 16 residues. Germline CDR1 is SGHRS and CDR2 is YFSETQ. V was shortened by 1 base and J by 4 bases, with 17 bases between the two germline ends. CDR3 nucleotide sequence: TGCGCCAGCAGCTTGAATGTTAAACAGGGACGAGAGACCCAGTACTTC. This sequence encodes CASSLNVKQGRETQYF.

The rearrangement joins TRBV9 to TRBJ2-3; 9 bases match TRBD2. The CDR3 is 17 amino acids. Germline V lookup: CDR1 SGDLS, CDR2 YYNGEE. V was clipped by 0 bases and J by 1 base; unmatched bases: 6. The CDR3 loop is CASSVVSSGMGTDTQYF. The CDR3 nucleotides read TGTGCCAGCAGCGTAGTTTCTAGCGGGATGGGCACAGATACGCAGTATTTT. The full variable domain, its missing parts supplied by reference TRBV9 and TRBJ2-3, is DSGVTQTPKHLITATGQRVTLRCSPRSGDLSVYWYQQSLDQGLQFLIQYYNGEERAKGNILERFSAQQFPDLHSELNLSSLELGDSALYFCASSVVSSGMGTDTQYFGPGTRLTVL.

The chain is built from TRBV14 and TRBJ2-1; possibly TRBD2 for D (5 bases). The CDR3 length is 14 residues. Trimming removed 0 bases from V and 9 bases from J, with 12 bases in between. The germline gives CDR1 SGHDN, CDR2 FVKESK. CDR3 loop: CASSQETIYGEQFF. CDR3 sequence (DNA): TGTGCCAGCAGCCAAGAGACTATTTATGGTGAGCAGTTCTTC.

CDR3 residues: CASSLGGGQETQYF. CDR3 sequence (DNA): TGTGCCAGCAGCTTAGGGGGCGGCCAAGAGACCCAGTACTTC. The chain has TRBV7-3 and TRBJ2-5, with D perhaps TRBD1 (6 bases). CDR3 length equals 14 residues. Germline V CDR1 and CDR2: SGHTA, FQGTGA. Trimming shortened V by 2 bases and J by 1 base, and 8 bases separated the two germline ends.

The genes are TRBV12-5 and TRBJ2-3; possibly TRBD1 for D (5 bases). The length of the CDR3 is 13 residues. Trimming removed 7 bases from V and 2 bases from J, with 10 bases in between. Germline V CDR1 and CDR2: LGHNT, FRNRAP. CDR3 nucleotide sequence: TGTGCTAGTGAGGGGCGGAACACAGATACGCAGTATTTT. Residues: CASEGRNTDTQYF.

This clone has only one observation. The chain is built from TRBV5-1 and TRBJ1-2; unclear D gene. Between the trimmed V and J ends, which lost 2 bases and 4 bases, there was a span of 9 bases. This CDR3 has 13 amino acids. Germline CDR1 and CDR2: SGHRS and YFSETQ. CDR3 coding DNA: TGCGCCAGCAGCTTTGACCCCGTCTATGGCTACACCTTC. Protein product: CASSFDPVYGYTF.

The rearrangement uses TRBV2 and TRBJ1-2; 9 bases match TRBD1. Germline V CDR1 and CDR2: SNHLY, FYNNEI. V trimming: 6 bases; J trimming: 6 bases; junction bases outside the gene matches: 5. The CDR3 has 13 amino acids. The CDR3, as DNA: TGTGCCAGCAGAGCAGGACAGGGGAATGGCTACACCTTC. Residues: CASRAGQGNGYTF.

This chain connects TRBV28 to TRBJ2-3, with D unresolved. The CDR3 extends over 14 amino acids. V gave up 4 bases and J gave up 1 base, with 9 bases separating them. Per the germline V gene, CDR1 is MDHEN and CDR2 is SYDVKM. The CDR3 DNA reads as TGTGCCAGCAGTTCACCCCTAGGCACAGATACGCAGTATTTT. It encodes CASSSPLGTDTQYF.

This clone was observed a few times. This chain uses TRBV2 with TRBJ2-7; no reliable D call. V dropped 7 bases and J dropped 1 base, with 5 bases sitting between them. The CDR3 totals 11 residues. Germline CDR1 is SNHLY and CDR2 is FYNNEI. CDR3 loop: CASKGSYEQYF. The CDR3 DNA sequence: TGTGCCAGCAAAGGTTCCTACGAGCAGTACTTC.

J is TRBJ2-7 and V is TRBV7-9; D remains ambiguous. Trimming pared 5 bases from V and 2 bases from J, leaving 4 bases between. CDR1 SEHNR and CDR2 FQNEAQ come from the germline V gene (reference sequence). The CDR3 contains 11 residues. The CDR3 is CASSDAYEQYF. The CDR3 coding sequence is TGTGCCAGCAGCGACGCCTACGAGCAGTACTTC.

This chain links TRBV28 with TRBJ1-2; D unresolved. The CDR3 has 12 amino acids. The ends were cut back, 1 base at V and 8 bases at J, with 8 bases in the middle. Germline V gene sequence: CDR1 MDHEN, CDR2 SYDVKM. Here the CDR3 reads CASSLLQAGYTF. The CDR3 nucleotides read TGTGCCAGCAGTTTATTGCAGGCCGGCTACACCTTC.

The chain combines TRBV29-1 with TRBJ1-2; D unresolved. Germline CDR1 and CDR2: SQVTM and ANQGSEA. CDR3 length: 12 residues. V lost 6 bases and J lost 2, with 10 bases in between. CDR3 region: CSVFLGNYGYTF. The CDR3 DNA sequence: TGCAGCGTATTCTTAGGAAACTATGGCTACACCTTC. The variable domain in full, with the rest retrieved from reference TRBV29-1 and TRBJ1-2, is SAVISQKPSRDICQRGTSLTIQCQVDSQVTMMFWYRQQPGQSLTLIATANQGSEATYESGFVIDKFPISRPNLTFSTLTVSNMSPEDSSIYLCSVFLGNYGYTFGSGTRLTVV.

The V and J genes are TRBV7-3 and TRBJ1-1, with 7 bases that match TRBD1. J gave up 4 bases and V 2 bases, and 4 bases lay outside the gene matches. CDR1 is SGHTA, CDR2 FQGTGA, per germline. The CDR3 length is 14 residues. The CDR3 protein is CASSLQGEGTEAFF. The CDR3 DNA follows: TGTGCCAGCAGCTTACAGGGGGAGGGCACTGAAGCTTTCTTT.

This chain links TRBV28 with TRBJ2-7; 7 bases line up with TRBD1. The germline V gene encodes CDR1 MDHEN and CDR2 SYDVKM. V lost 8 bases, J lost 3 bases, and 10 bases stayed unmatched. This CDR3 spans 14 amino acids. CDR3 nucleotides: TGTGCCAGCGGAACCGGGACAGCTATCTACGAGCAGTACTTC. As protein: CASGTGTAIYEQYF.

CDR3 amino acids: CASSIVGQGADAFF. The CDR3 DNA follows: TGTGCCAGTAGTATTGTGGGACAGGGGGCCGATGCTTTCTTT. The chain is built from TRBV19 and TRBJ1-1, with 12 bases identical to TRBD1. J gave up 11 bases and V 3 bases, and 7 bases lay outside the gene matches. In germline, CDR1 is LNHDA, CDR2 SQIVND (reference sequence). There are 14 residues in the CDR3. Full variable domain (outside the CDR3, taken from reference TRBV19 and TRBJ1-1): DGGITQSPKYLFRKEGQNVTLSCEQNLNHDAMYWYRQDPGQGLRLIYYSQIVNDFQKGDIAEGYSVSREKKESFPLTVTSAQKNPTAFYLCASSIVGQGADAFFGQGTRLTVV.